This entry is about one T cell receptor beta chain. With 7 bases removed from V and 3 bases from J, the gap between germline ends came to 9 bases. Germline V lookup: CDR1 LNHDA, CDR2 SQIVND (reference sequence). The CDR3 is made up of 12 amino acids. Cohorts were based on clinical histories the participants reported. These data originate in a study of blood T cell repertoires in COVID-19. TCRdb's table, derived via immunoSEQ multiplex PCR, lists solely in-frame clones and lacks some. The data hold about 210,000 clones, with 86% observed a single time. The chain recombines TRBV19 with TRBJ1-2, with TRBD1 as a possible D gene (5 bases). The sample consisted of PBMCs or T cells enriched from blood (not recorded which). The TCR sequence derives from a woman in her 40s in a cohort exposed to, infected with or recovered from COVID-19 (not recorded which). The CDR3 protein is CASTTGYYGYTF. CDR3 nucleotide sequence: TGTGCCAGTACTACAGGTTACTATGGCTACACCTTC.